The 15 T cell receptor beta chains below come from one sample, sequenced in a study of blood T cell repertoires in COVID-19. The table came from immunoSEQ multiplex PCR; TCRdb's copy has only in-frame clones and leaves some out. The sample has 130,000 or so clones; more than 65% are singletons. Specimen: peripheral blood. These receptors all come from a human donor in a cohort sampled during active COVID-19.

This clone was recorded a few times. This rearrangement joins TRBV28 to TRBJ2-3; 10 nucleotides line up with TRBD1. V lost 6 bases and J lost 1; bases outside the gene matches: 7. Looked up from germline, CDR1 is MDHEN and CDR2 is SYDVKM. This CDR3 has 16 residues. The CDR3 DNA reads TGTGCCAGCAGATACGGGGGGACAGGGGGCACAGATACGCAGTATTTT. Its translation: CASRYGGTGGTDTQYF.

J is TRBJ1-2 and V is TRBV7-9; D is ambiguous. The V end lost 2 bases, the J end lost 4 bases, and 11 bases lay between the germline ends. CDR3 length: 14 residues. Germline-derived CDR1 and CDR2 are SEHNR and FQNEAQ (reference sequence). CDR3: CASSLTSGSYGYTF. The CDR3 coding sequence is TGTGCCAGCAGCTTAACCTCCGGGTCCTATGGCTACACCTTC.

This chain links TRBV15 with TRBJ1-5; no definite D call. The CDR3 covers 13 residues. The V end was cut by 1 base, the J end by 7 bases, with 8 bases between. Germline V gene data show CDR1 as LNHNV and CDR2 as YYDKDF (reference sequence). The CDR3 DNA follows: TGTGCCACCAGCAGAGGACAACGGCAGCCCCAGCATTTT. It is translated as CATSRGQRQPQHF.

The chain has TRBV7-8 and TRBJ2-5; D is unresolved. Germline CDR1 is SGHVS and CDR2 is FQNEAQ. The germline V and J ends were trimmed by 5 bases and 2 bases, with 9 bases remaining between them. This CDR3 region has 13 residues. The CDR3, as DNA: TGTGCCAGCAGCGCGTTAAGTCAAGAGACCCAGTACTTC. This gives the protein CASSALSQETQYF.

The chain's CDR3 is CAISEETGNEKLFF. The CDR3, as DNA: TGTGCCATCAGTGAGGAGACGGGTAATGAAAAACTGTTTTTT. V usage is TRBV10-3 and J usage is TRBJ1-4; D is unclear. Germline-derived CDR1 and CDR2 are ENHRY and SYGVKD. The CDR3 length is 14 residues. V lost 2 bases and J 4 bases, leaving 8 bases between the germline ends.

The chain uses TRBV30 and TRBJ1-2; the D is unclear. This CDR3 has 13 residues. Germline CDR1 reads GTSNPN; CDR2 reads SVGIG (reference sequence). The germline V and J ends were trimmed by 4 bases and 2 bases, with 11 bases remaining between them. For the CDR3, the DNA is TGTGCCTGGAATGCAGGCACCAACTATGGCTACACCTTC. Amino acids: CAWNAGTNYGYTF.

J is TRBJ2-1 and V is TRBV19; unclear D gene. Germline CDR1 and CDR2: LNHDA and SQIVND (reference sequence). Trimming left V 5 bases short and J 4 bases short, with 12 bases between. The CDR3 is made up of 14 amino acids. CDR3 sequence reads: CASSLARFYNEQFF. The DNA for the CDR3 is TGTGCCAGTAGTCTGGCCAGATTTTACAATGAGCAGTTCTTC. The variable domain in full, with the rest retrieved from reference TRBV19 and TRBJ2-1, is DGGITQSPKYLFRKEGQNVTLSCEQNLNHDAMYWYRQDPGQGLRLIYYSQIVNDFQKGDIAEGYSVSREKKESFPLTVTSAQKNPTAFYLCASSLARFYNEQFFGPGTRLTVL.

The rearrangement links TRBV7-2 to TRBJ1-5; tentatively, D is TRBD1 (5 bases). Germline CDR1 SGHTA, CDR2 FQGNSA. The CDR3 consists of 13 residues. The V end was cut by 1 base, the J end by 5 bases, with 6 bases between. In nucleotides, the CDR3 is TGTGCCAGCAGCTTAGTCAGGGATCAGCCCCAGCATTTT. It yields the protein CASSLVRDQPQHF. Supplemented by reference TRBV7-2 and TRBJ1-5, the full variable domain reads GAGVSQSPSNKVTEKGKDVELRCDPISGHTALYWYRQSLGQGLEFLIYFQGNSAPDKSGLPSDRFSAERTGGSVSTLTIQRTQQEDSAVYLCASSLVRDQPQHFGDGTRLSIL.

The CDR3 DNA reads as TGCGCCAGCAGCTTGCCGGGGACCTACGAGCAGTACTTC. This gives the protein CASSLPGTYEQYF. This chain joins TRBV5-1 and TRBJ2-7, with D perhaps TRBD2 (5 bases). CDR3 length equals 13 residues. V lost 1 base, J lost 2 bases, and 7 bases lay in between. CDR1 is SGHRS and CDR2 is YFSETQ in the germline V gene.

This clone was observed a single time. This chain joins TRBV7-6 and TRBJ2-1, with 11 bases that match TRBD2. This CDR3 has 16 residues. Looked up from germline, CDR1 is SGHVS and CDR2 is FNYEAQ. V shed 5 bases, J shed 3 bases, and the junction held 6 bases outside the gene matches. The CDR3 spells CASSQLAGANYNEQFF. CDR3 bases: TGTGCCAGCAGCCAACTAGCGGGGGCGAACTACAATGAGCAGTTCTTC.

The V call is TRBV2, the J call TRBJ2-3, with 9 bases fitting TRBD1. With 7 bases clipped from V and 3 bases from J, the junction kept 5 bases outside the gene matches. Germline V gene data show CDR1 as SNHLY and CDR2 as FYNNEI. This CDR3 has 14 amino acids. The CDR3 protein is CASKVGTGTDTQYF. The CDR3 region has the DNA TGTGCCAGCAAAGTCGGGACAGGGACAGATACGCAGTATTTT.

This CDR3 is CASSPLGSRGTDTQYF. The CDR3 nucleotides are TGTGCCAGCAGCCCCCTCGGGAGCCGTGGCACAGATACGCAGTATTTT. This chain uses TRBV7-8 with TRBJ2-3; perhaps TRBD2 as D (6 bases). The CDR3 has 16 residues. In germline, CDR1 is SGHVS, CDR2 FQNEAQ. With 5 bases removed from V and 1 base from J, the gap between germline ends came to 16 bases.

This rearrangement joins TRBV27 to TRBJ2-1; the D gene is possibly TRBD2 (6 bases). Looked up from germline, CDR1 is MNHEY and CDR2 is SMNVEV (reference sequence). CDR3 length equals 12 residues. Trimming removed 8 bases at V and 6 bases at J, with 11 bases between. CDR3 sequence reads: CASHAGSNEQFF. Here the CDR3 DNA reads TGTGCCAGCCACGCGGGAAGCAATGAGCAGTTCTTC.

The gene calls are TRBV20-1 and TRBJ2-1, with D uncertain. The CDR3 spans 11 residues. Germline V CDR1 and CDR2: DFQATT, SNEGSKA (reference sequence). Trimming cost V 6 bases and J 7 bases, with 10 bases left between them. This chain's CDR3 is CSAERRNEQFF. CDR3 coding DNA: TGCAGTGCCGAGCGTAGAAATGAGCAGTTCTTC.

The chain combines TRBV7-2 with TRBJ1-1; 9 bases agree with TRBD1. The CDR3 runs 17 residues. Germline loops: CDR1 SGHTA, CDR2 FQGNSA. The trim removed 2 bases at V and 4 bases at J, leaving 11 bases unmatched. This CDR3 reads CASSLSARDRVGTEAFF. CDR3 coding DNA: TGTGCCAGCAGCTTATCGGCTAGGGACAGGGTCGGCACTGAAGCTTTCTTT.